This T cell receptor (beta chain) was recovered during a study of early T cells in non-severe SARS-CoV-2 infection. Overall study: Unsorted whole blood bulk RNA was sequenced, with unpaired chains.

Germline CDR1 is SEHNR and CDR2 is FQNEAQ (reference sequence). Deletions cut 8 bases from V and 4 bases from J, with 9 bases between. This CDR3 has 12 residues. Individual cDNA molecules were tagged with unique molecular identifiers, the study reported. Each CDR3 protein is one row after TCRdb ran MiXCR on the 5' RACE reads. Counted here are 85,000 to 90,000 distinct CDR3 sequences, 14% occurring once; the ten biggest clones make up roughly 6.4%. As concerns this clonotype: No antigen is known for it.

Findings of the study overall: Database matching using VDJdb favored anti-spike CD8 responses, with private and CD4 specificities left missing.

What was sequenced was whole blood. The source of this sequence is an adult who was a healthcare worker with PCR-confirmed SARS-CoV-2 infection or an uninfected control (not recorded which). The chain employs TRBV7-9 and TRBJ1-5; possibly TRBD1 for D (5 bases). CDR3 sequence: CASSEGNQPQHF. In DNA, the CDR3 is TGTGCCAGCTCCGAGGGGAATCAGCCCCAGCATTTT.